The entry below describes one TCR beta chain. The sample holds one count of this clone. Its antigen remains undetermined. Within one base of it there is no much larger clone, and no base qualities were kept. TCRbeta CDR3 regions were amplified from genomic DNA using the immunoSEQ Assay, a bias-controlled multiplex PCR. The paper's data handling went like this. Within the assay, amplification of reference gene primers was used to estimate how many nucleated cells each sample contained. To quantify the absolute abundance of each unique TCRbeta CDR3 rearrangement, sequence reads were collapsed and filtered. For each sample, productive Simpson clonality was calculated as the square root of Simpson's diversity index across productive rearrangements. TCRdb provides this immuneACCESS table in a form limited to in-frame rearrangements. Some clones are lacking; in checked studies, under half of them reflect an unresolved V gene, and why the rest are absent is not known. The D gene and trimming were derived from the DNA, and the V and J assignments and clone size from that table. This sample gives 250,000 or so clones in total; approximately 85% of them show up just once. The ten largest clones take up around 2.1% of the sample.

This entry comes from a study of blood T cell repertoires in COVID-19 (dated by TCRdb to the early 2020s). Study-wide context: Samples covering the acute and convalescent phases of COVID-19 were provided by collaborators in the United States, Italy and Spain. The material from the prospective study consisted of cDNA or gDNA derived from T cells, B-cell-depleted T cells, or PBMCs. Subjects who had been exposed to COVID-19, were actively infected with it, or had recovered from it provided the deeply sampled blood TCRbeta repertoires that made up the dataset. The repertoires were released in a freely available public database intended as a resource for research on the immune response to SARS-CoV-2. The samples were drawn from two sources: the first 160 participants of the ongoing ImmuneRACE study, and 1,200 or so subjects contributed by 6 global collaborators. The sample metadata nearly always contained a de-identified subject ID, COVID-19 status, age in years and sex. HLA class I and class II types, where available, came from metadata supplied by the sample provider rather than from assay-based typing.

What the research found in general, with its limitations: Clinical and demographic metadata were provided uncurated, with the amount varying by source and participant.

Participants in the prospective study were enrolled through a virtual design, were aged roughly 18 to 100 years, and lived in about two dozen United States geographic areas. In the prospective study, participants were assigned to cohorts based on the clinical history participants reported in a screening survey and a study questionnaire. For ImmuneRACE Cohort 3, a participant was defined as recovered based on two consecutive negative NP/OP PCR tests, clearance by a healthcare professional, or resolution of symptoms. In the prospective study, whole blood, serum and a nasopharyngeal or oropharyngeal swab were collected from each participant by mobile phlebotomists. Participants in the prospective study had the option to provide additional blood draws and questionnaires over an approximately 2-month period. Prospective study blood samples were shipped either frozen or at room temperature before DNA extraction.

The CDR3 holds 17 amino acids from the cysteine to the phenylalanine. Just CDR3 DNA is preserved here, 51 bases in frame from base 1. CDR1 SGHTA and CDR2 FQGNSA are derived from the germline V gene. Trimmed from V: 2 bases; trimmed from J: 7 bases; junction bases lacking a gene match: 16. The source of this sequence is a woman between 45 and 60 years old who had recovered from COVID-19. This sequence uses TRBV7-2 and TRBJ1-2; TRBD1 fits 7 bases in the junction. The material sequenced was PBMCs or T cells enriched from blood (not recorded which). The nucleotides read TGTGCCAGCAGCTTAAGAGGGGCCTTGACAGGGCTCTTTGGCTACACCTTC. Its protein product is CASSLRGALTGLFGYTF.